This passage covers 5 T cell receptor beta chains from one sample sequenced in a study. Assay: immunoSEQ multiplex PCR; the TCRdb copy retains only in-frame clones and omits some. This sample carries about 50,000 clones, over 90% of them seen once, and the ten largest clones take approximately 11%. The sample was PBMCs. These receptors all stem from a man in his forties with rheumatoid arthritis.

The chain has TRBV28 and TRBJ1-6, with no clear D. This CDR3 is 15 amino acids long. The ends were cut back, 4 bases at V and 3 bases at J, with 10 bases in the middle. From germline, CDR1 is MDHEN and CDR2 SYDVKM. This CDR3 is CASSSRRNYNSPLHF. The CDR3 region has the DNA TGTGCCAGCAGTTCCCGACGGAACTATAATTCACCCCTCCACTTT.

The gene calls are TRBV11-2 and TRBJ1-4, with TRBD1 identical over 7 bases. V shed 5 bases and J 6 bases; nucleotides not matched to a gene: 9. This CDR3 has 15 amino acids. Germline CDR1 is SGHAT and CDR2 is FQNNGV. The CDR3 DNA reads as TGTGCCAGCAGCACCAAGGGGGCGCGGGATGAAAAACTGTTTTTT. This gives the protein CASSTKGARDEKLFF.

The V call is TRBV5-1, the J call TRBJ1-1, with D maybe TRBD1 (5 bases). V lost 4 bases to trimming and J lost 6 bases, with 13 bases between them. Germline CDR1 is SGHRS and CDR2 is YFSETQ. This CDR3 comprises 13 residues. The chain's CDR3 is CASSQGEWAEAFF. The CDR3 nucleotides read TGCGCCAGCAGCCAAGGGGAATGGGCTGAAGCTTTCTTT.

The CDR3 nucleotides read TGCAGCGTTGAGGACAGGGGGTTAAGAAATGAGCAGTTCTTC. It encodes CSVEDRGLRNEQFF. This chain uses TRBV29-1 with TRBJ2-1, with 10 positions matching TRBD1. This CDR3 region has 14 residues. Germline assignment: CDR1 SQVTM and CDR2 ANQGSEA. The V gene end was trimmed by 3 bases and the J gene end by 7 bases; junction bases not matched to a gene: 6.

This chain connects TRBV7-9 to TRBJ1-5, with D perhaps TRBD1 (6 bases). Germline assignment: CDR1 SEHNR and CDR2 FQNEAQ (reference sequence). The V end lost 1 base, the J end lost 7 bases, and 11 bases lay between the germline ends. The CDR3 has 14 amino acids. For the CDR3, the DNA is TGTGCCAGCAGCTTAGATCTGGGGGGCCAGCCCCAGCATTTT. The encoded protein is CASSLDLGGQPQHF.